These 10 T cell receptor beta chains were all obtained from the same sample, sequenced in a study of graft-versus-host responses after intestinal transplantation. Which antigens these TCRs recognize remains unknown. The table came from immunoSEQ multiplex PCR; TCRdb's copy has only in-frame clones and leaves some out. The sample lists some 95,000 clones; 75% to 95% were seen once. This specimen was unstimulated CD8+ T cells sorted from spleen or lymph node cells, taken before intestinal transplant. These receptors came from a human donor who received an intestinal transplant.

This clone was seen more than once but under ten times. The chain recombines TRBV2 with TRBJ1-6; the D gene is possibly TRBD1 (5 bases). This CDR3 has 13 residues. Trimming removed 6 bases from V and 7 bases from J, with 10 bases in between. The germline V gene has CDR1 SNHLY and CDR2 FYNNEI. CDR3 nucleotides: TGTGCCAGCAGCGACAGACGAAATTCACCCCTCCACTTT. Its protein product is CASSDRRNSPLHF.

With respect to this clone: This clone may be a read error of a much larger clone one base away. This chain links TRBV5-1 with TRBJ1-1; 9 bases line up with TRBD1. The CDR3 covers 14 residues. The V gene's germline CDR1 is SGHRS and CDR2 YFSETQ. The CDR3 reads CASTLGQGNTEAFF. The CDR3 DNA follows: TGCGCCAGCACCTTGGGACAGGGGAACACTGAAGCTTTCTTT.

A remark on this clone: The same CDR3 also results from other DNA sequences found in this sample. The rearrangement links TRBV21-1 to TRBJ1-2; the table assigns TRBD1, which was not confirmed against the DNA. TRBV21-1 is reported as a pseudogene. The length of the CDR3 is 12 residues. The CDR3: CASSGRGPGYTF. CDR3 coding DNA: TGTGCCAGCAGTGGTAGGGGGCCTGGCTACACCTTC.

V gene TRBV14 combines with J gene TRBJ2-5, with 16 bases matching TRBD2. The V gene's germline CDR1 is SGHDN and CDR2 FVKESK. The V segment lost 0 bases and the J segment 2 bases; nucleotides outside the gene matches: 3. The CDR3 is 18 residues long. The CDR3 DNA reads TGTGCCAGCAGCCAAGATCCGGGACTAGCGGGAGGGCAAGAGACCCAGTACTTC. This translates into CASSQDPGLAGGQETQYF.

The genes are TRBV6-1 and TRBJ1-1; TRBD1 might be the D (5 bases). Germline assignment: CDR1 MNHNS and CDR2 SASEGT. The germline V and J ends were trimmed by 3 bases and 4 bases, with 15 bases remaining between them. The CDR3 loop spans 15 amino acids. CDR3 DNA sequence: TGTGCCAGCAGTGACGGGGGGGGATTTGGCACTGAAGCTTTCTTT. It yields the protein CASSDGGGFGTEAFF.

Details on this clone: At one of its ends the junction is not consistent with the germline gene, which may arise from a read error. The CDR3 loop reads CASSPEGGGPCLF. The CDR3 DNA reads TGTGCCAGCTCACCAGAGGGCGGGGGGCCTTGCCTGTTC. J is TRBJ2-7 and V is TRBV18, with 8 bases aligning to TRBD2. The germline V gene encodes CDR1 KGHSH and CDR2 LQKENI. CDR3 size: 13 residues.

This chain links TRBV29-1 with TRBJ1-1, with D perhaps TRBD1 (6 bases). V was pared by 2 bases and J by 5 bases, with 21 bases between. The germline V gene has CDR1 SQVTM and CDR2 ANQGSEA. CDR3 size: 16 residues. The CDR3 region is CSVEPLTQGTGTEAFF. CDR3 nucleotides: TGCAGCGTTGAACCCCTGACACAGGGTACGGGGACTGAAGCTTTCTTT.

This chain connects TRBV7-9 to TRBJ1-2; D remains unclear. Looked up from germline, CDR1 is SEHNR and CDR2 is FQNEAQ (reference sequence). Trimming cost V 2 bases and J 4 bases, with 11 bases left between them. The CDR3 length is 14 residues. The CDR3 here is CASSLLTESYGYTF. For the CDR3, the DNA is TGTGCCAGCAGCTTACTTACAGAAAGCTATGGCTACACCTTC.

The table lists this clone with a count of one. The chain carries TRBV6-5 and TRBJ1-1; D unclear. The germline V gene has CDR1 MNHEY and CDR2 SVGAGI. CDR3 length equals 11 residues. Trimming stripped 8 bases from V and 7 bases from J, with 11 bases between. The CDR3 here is CASGTSDEAFF. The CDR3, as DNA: TGTGCCAGCGGCACCAGCGATGAAGCTTTCTTT.

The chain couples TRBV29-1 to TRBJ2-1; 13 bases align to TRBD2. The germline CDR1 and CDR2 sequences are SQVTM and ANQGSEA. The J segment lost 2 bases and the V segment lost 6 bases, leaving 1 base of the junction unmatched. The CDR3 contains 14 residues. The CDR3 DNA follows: TGCAGCGTGGGGACTAGCGGGGCCTACAATGAGCAGTTCTTC. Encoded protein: CSVGTSGAYNEQFF.